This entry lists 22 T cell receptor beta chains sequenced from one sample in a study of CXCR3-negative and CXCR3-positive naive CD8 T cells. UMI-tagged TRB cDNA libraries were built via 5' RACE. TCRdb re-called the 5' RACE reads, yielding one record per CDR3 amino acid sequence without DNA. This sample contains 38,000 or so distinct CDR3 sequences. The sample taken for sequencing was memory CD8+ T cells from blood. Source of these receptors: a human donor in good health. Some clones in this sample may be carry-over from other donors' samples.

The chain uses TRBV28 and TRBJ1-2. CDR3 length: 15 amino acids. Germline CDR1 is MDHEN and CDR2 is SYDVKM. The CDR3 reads CASSSPSGSRYGYTF.

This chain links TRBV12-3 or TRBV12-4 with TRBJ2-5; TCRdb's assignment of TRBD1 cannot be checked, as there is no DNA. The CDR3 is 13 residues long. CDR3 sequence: CASSPGLQETQYF.

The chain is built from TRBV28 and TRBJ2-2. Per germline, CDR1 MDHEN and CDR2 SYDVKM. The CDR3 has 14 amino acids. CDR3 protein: CASTPTSAAGELFF.

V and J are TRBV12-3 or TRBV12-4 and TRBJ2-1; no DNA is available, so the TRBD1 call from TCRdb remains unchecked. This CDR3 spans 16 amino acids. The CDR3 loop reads CASSPFSGTLNNEQFF.

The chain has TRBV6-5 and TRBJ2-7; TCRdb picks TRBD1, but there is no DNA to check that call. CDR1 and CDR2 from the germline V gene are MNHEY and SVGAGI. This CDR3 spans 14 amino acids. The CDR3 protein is CASSKGDPTGEQYF.

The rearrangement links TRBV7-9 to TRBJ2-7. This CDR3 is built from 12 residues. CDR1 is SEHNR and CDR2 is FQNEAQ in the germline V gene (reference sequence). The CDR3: CASSTREYEQYF.

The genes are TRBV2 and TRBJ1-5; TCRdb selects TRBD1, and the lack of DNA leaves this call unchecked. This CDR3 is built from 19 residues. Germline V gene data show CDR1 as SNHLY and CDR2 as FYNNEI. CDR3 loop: CASSYPGQPNKRSNQPQHF. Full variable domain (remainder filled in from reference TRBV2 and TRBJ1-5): EPEVTQTPSHQVTQMGQEVILRCVPISNHLYFYWYRQILGQKVEFLVSFYNNEISEKSEIFDDQFSVERPDGSNFTLKIRSTKLEDSAMYFCASSYPGQPNKRSNQPQHFGDGTRLSIL.

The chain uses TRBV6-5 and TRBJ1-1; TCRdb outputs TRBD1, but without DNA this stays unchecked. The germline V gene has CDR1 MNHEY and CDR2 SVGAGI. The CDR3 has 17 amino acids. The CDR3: CASIPGGHYGDATEAFF.

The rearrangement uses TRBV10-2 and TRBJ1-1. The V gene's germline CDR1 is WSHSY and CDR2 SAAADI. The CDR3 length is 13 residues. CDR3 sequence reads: CASSESVGTEAFF.

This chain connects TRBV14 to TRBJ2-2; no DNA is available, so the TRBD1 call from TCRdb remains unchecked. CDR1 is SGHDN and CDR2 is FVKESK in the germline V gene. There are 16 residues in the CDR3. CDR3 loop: CASRQTGQSNTGELFF.

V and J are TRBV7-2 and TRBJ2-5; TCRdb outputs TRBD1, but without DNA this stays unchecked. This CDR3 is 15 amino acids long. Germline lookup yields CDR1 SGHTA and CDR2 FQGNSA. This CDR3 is CASSIGGYELETQYF.

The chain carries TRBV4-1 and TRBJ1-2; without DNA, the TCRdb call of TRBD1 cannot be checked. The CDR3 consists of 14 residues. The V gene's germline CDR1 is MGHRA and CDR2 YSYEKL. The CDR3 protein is CASSHRQGMGGYTF.

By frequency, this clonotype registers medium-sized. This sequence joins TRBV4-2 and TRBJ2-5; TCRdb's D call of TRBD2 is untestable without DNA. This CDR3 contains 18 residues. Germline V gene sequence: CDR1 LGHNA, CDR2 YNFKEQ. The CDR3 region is CASSQTAGRTSGKETQYF.

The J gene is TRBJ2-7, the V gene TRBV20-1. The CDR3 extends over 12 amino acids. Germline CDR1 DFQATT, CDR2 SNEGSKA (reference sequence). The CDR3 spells CSAREAGYEQYF.

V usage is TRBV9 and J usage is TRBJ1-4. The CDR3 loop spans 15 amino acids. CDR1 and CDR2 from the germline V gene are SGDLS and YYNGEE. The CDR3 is CASSVAGAVNEKLFF. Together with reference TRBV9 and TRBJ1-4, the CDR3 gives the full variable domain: DSGVTQTPKHLITATGQRVTLRCSPRSGDLSVYWYQQSLDQGLQFLIQYYNGEERAKGNILERFSAQQFPDLHSELNLSSLELGDSALYFCASSVAGAVNEKLFFGSGTQLSVL.

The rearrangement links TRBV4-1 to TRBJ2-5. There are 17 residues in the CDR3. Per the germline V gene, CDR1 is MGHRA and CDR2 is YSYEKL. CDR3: CASSQDDRPAGQETQYF.

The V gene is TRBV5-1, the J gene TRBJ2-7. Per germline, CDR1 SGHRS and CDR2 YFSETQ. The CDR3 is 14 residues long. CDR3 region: CASSIEGFWYEQYF.

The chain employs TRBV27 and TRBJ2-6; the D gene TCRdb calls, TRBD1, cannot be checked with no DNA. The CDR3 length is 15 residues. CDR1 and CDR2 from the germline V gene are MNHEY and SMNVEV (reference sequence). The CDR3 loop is CASSLGQSVANVLTF.

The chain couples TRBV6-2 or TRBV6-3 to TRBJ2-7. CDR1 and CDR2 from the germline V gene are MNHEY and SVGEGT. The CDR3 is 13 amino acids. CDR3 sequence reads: CASSSPGNNEQYF.

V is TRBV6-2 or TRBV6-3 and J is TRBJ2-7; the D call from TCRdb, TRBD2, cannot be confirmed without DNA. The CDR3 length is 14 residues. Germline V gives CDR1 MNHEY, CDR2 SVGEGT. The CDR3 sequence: CASSGGGTTYEQYF.

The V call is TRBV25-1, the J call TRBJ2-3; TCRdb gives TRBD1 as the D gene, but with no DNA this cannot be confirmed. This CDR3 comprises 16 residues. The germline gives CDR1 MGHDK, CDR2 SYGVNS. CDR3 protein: CASSKPVEDGTDTQYF.

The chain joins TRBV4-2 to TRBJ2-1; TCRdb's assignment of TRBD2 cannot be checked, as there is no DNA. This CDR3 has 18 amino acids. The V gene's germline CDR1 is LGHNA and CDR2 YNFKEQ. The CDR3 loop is CASSQEGTSGGLYNEQFF.